This T cell receptor (beta chain) was obtained from a study of T cells in localized non-small cell lung cancer. The junction had 3 bases not matched to a gene; V was cut back by 5 bases and J by 4 bases. The CDR3 totals 14 residues. Germline CDR1 is SGHVS and CDR2 is FQNEAQ. TCRdb keeps only in-frame clones here, not all; method: immunoSEQ multiplex PCR. The repertoire holds fewer than 90,000 clones, 84% seen once, with more than 2.5% in the top ten. The chain is built from TRBV7-8 and TRBJ2-2; the match to TRBD1 covers 8 bases. Sequenced material: peripheral blood, taken before any cancer treatment. The source is a man aged 35-69 years with stage I lung adenocarcinoma. CDR3 in amino acids: CASSVGTGTGELFF. DNA for the CDR3: TGTGCCAGCAGCGTCGGGACAGGCACCGGGGAGCTGTTTTTT. The full variable domain, with the rest looked up from reference TRBV7-8 and TRBJ2-2, is GAGVSQSPRYKVAKRGQDVALRCDPISGHVSLFWYQQALGQGPEFLTYFQNEAQLDKSGLPSDRFFAERPEGSVSTLKIQRTQQEDSAVYLCASSVGTGTGELFFGEGSRLTVL.